This T cell receptor (beta chain) is from a study of blood T cell repertoires in COVID-19. TCRdb's table, derived via immunoSEQ multiplex PCR, lists solely in-frame clones and lacks some. The top ten hold approximately 5.9% of the sample, which has about 200,000 clones, over 75% seen once. Losses at the gene ends were 6 bases for V and 6 bases for J; bases not matched to a gene: 7. Germline V gene data show CDR1 as MNHEY and CDR2 as SMNVEV (reference sequence). This CDR3 comprises 13 residues. This clonotype was sampled from a man older than 75 with acute or convalescent COVID-19. Specimen: peripheral blood. The J gene is TRBJ2-7, the V gene TRBV27, with TRBD1 matching over 8 bases. The CDR3 sequence is CASRTLDRAEQYF. CDR3 DNA: TGTGCCAGCAGAACCCTGGACAGGGCCGAGCAGTACTTC.